This T cell receptor (beta chain) was found in a study of blood T cell repertoires in COVID-19 (dated by TCRdb to 2018 to 2021). With respect to the entire study: Collaborator samples came from the United States, Italy and Spain and covered acute and convalescent phases of COVID-19. Deeply sampled blood TCRbeta repertoires from subjects exposed to, actively infected with, or recovered from COVID-19 were included in the dataset. The prospective study material was composed of cDNA or gDNA derived from T cells, B-cell-depleted T cells, or PBMCs. Nearly every sample came with metadata listing a de-identified subject ID, COVID-19 status, age in years and sex. The samples were drawn from two sources: the first 160 participants of the ongoing ImmuneRACE study, and 950 to 1,500 subjects contributed by 6 global collaborators. Where available, HLA class I and class II types were obtained from metadata supplied by the sample provider rather than from assay-based typing. A freely available public database, intended as a resource for researchers studying the immune response to SARS-CoV-2, is where the repertoires were released. The paper as a whole reports these results and caveats: How much clinical and demographic metadata was included differed by source and by participant, and the metadata was provided uncurated.

Participants in the prospective study were enrolled through a virtual design, were aged about 18 to 100 years, and lived in roughly 24 United States geographic areas. To assign participants to cohorts, the prospective study relied on clinical history that participants themselves reported in a screening survey and a study questionnaire. ImmuneRACE Cohort 3 recovered participants were defined by two consecutive negative NP/OP PCR tests, healthcare professional clearance, or symptom resolution. In the prospective study, mobile phlebotomists collected whole blood, serum and a nasopharyngeal or oropharyngeal swab from each participant. Over a roughly 2-month period, participants in the prospective study had the option of providing additional blood draws and questionnaires. Before DNA extraction, blood samples from the prospective study were shipped at room temperature or frozen. The immunoSEQ Assay, a bias-controlled multiplex PCR, was used to amplify TCRbeta CDR3 regions from genomic DNA. The published analysis was carried out like this. The number of nucleated cells in each sample was estimated from the amplification of reference gene primers within the assay. Sequence reads were collapsed and filtered to measure the absolute abundance of every unique TCRbeta CDR3 rearrangement. For each sample, productive Simpson clonality was calculated as the square root of Simpson's diversity index over productive rearrangements. What TCRdb holds here is the immuneACCESS table cut down to in-frame rearrangements. Part of the clones is not present; checked against another copy, under half of the missing clones reflect an unresolved V gene, and the others are unexplained. From that table come the V and J calls and clone size; the DNA was used to work out D and trimming. Present in this sample are 160,000 or so clones, roughly 88% of which were seen just once. The ten largest account for 15% of the sample.

Details on this clone: It lacks a known antigen. Base qualities are not at hand, and no much larger clone is one base apart.

From the cysteine through the phenylalanine, the CDR3 covers 15 amino acids. Just the 45-base CDR3 DNA is kept, in frame starting at base 1. The germline V gene specifies SGDLS as CDR1 and YYNGEE as CDR2. V is pared back by 0 bases and J by 4 bases, with 13 bases lying between the germline termini. The sample consisted of PBMCs or T cells enriched from blood (not recorded which). The source is a man over 45 who had recovered from COVID-19. The sequence links TRBV9 to TRBJ1-2, with an unclear D gene assignment. The DNA sequence is as follows: TGTGCCAGCAGCGTAGTCGAAGACCGGGGCTATGGCTACACCTTC. This codes for CASSVVEDRGYGYTF. Reference TRBV9 and TRBJ1-2 proteins supply the regions before and after the CDR3; the full variable domain is: DSGVTQTPKHLITATGQRVTLRCSPRSGDLSVYWYQQSLDQGLQFLIQYYNGEERAKGNILERFSAQQFPDLHSELNLSSLELGDSALYFCASSVVEDRGYGYTFGSGTRLTVV.